This TCR beta chain comes out of a study of T cells after yellow fever vaccination. Study as a whole: SMART-Seq v4 Ultra Low Input served to prepare low-cell-number fractions. Findings and caveats of the study: Clonotypes appearing in both CD4 and CD8 compartments existed, and their share was small.

With respect to this clonotype: No antigen is known for it.

Germline V gene data show CDR1 as DFQATT and CDR2 as SNEGSKA (reference sequence). V lost 2 bases to trimming and J lost 5 bases; unmatched junction nucleotides: 7. CDR3 size: 15 residues. TCRdb re-analysed the 5' RACE reads in MiXCR, keeping a single row per CDR3 protein. The table lists about 400,000 distinct CDR3 sequences, roughly 6.1% of them singletons. This TCR came from a man younger than 40 who received the YFV17D yellow fever vaccine. The chain has TRBV20-1 and TRBJ2-7; 12 positions agree with TRBD2. The material sequenced was PBMCs, taken 5 days after the yellow fever booster vaccination. The CDR3 DNA sequence: TGCAGTGCTAGACTAGCGGGAGGGCCAGGTAACGAGCAGTACTTC. Amino acids: CSARLAGGPGNEQYF.